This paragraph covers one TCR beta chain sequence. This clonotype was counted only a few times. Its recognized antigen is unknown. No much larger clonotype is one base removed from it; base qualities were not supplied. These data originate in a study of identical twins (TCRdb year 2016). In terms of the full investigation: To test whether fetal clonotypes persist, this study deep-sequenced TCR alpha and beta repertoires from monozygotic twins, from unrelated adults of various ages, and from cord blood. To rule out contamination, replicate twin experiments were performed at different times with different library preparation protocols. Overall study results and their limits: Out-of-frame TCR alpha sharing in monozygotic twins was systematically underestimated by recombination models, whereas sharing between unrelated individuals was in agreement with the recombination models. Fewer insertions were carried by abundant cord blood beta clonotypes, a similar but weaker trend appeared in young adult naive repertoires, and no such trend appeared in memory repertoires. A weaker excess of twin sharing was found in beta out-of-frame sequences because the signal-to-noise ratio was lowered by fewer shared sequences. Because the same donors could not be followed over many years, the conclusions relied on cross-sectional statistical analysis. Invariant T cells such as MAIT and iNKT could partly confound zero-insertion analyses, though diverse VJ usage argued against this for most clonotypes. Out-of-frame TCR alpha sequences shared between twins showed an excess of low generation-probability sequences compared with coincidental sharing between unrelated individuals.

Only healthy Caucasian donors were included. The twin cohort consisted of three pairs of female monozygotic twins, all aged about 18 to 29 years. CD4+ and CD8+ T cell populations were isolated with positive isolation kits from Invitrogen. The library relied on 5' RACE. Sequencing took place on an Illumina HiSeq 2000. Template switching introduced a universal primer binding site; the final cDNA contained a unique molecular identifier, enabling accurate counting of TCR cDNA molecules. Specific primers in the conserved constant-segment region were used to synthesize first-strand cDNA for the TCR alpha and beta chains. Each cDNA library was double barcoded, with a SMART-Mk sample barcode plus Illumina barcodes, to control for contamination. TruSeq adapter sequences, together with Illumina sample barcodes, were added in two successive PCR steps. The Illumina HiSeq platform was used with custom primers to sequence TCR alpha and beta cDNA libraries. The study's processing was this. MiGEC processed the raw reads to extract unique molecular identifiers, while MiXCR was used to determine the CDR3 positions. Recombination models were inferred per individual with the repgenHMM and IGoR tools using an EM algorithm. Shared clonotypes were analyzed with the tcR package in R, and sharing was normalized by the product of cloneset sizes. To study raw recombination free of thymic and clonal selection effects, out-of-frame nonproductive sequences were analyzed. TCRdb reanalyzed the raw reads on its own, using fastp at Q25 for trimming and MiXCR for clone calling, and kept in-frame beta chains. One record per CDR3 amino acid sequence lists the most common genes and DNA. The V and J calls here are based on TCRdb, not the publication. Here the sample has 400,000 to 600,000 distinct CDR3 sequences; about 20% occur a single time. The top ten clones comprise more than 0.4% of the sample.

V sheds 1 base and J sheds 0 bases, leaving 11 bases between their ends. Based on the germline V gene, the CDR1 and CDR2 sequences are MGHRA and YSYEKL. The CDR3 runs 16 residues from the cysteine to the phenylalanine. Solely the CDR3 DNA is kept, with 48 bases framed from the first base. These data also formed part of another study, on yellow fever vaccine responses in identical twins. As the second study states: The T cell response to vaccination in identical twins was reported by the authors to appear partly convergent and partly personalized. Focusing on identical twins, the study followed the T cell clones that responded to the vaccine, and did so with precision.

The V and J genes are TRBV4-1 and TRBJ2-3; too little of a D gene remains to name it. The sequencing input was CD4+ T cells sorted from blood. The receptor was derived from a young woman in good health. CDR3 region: CASSQGRASSTDTQYF. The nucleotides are TGCGCCAGCAGCCAAGGCCGGGCTTCTAGCACAGATACGCAGTATTTT.